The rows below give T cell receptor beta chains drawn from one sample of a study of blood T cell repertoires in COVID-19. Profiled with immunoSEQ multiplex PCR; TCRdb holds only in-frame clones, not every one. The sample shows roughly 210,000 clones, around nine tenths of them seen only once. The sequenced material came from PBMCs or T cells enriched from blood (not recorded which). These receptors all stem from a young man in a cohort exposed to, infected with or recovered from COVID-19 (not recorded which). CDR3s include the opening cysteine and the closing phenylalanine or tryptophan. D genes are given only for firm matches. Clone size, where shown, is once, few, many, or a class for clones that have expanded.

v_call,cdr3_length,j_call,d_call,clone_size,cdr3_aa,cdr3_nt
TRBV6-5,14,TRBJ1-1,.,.,CASSYSSANTEAFF,TGTGCCAGCAGTTACTCGAGCGCAAACACTGAAGCTTTCTTT
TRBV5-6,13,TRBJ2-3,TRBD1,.,CASLGQITDTQYF,TGTGCCAGCTTGGGACAGATTACAGATACGCAGTATTTT
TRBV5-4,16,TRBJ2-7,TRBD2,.,CASSLGGGTEVHEQYF,TGTGCCAGCAGCTTGGGGGGAGGGACTGAGGTGCACGAGCAGTACTTC
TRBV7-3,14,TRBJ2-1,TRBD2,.,CASSPLAGGNEQFF,TGTGCCAGCAGCCCTTTAGCGGGAGGGAATGAGCAGTTCTTC
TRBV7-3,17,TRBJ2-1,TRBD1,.,CASSPIAGTGKNNEQFF,TGTGCCAGCAGCCCGATTGCCGGGACAGGAAAAAACAATGAGCAGTTCTTC
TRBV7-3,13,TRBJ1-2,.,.,CASSPRGSYGYTF,TGTGCCAGCAGCCCAAGGGGCAGCTATGGCTACACCTTC
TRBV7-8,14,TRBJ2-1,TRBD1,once,CASRDDRGANEQFF,TGTGCCAGCAGGGACGACAGGGGCGCCAATGAGCAGTTCTTC
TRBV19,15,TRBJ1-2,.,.,CASTWEGNQPGGYTF,TGTGCCAGCACTTGGGAGGGGAATCAGCCGGGAGGCTACACCTTC
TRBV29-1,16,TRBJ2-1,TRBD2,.,CSVGGLESISYNEQFF,TGCAGCGTGGGGGGACTAGAGTCCATATCCTACAATGAGCAGTTCTTC
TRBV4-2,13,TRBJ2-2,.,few,CASSQPGTGELFF,TGTGCCAGCAGCCAACCGGGCACCGGGGAGCTGTTTTTT
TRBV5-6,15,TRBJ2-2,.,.,CASTSLGGNTGELFF,TGTGCCAGCACCTCCCTGGGGGGGAACACCGGGGAGCTGTTTTTT
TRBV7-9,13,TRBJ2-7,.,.,CASGPAGMGEQYF,TGTGCCAGCGGGCCGGCAGGGATGGGCGAGCAGTACTTC
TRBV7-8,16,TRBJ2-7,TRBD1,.,CASSQLRGQGAHEQYF,TGTGCCAGCAGCCAGTTGAGGGGACAGGGGGCCCACGAGCAGTACTTC
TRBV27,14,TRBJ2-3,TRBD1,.,CASSLNRGRDTQYF,TGTGCCAGCAGTTTAAACAGGGGAAGAGATACGCAGTATTTT
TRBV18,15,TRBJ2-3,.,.,CASSPKTAYTDTQYF,TGTGCCAGCTCACCCAAGACAGCCTACACAGATACGCAGTATTTT
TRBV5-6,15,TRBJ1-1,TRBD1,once,CASSPYGTGLTEAFF,TGTGCCAGCAGCCCGTATGGGACAGGGCTCACTGAAGCTTTCTTT
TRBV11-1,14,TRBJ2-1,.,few,CASSRTEGGYEQFF,TGTGCCAGCAGCCGGACGGAAGGCGGGTATGAGCAGTTCTTC
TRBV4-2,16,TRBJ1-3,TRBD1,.,CASSQDPRTGRDTIYF,TGTGCCAGCAGCCAAGATCCCCGGACAGGGCGGGACACCATATATTTT
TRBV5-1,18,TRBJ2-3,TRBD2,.,CASSLRGLAGGKEDTQYF,TGCGCCAGCAGCTTACGAGGACTAGCGGGAGGGAAGGAAGATACGCAGTATTTT
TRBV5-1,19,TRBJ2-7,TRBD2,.,CASSLTATRLAGVGYEQYF,TGCGCCAGCAGCTTGACCGCAACCAGACTAGCGGGAGTAGGCTACGAGCAGTACTTC
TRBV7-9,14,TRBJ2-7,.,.,CASSFGQPSYEQYF,TGTGCCAGCAGCTTTGGGCAACCCTCCTACGAGCAGTACTTC
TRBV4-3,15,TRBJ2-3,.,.,CASSQGGSATDTQYF,TGCGCCAGCAGCCAAGGAGGGAGTGCAACAGATACGCAGTATTTT
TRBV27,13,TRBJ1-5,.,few,CASSREGNQPQHF,TGTGCCAGCAGTCGGGAGGGGAATCAGCCCCAGCATTTT
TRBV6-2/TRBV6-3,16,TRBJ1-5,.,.,CASSQFRGVGNQPQHF,TGTGCCAGCAGTCAGTTCCGGGGGGTGGGCAATCAGCCCCAGCATTTT
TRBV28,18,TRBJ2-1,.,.,CASSFPQVAIVAMDEQFF,TGTGCCAGCAGTTTTCCCCAGGTAGCGATCGTAGCCATGGATGAGCAGTTCTTC
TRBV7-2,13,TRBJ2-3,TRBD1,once,CASTLQGKDTQYF,TGTGCCAGCACCCTACAGGGGAAAGATACGCAGTATTTT
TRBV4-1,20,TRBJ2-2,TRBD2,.,CASSQERASGGGLGTGELFF,TGCGCCAGCAGCCAAGAAAGGGCTAGCGGGGGGGGTCTGGGCACCGGGGAGCTGTTTTTT
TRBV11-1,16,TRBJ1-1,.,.,CASSLVGWGRDTEAFF,TGTGCCAGCAGCCTAGTCGGCTGGGGCCGGGACACTGAAGCTTTCTTT
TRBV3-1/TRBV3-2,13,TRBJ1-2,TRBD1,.,CASSPRGHDGYTF,TGTGCCAGCAGCCCCAGGGGGCATGATGGCTACACCTTC
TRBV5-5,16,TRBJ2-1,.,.,CASSLAGGQPYNEQFF,TGTGCCAGCAGCTTGGCCGGCGGACAGCCCTACAATGAGCAGTTCTTC
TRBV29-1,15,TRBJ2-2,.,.,CSVVKSSTNTGELFF,TGCAGCGTTGTAAAGTCTAGCACGAACACCGGGGAGCTGTTTTTT
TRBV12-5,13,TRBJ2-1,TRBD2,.,CALGTSGYNEQFF,TGTGCGCTCGGGACTAGCGGCTACAATGAGCAGTTCTTC
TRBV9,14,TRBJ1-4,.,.,CASSAGNTNEKLFF,TGTGCCAGCAGCGCAGGGAATACTAATGAAAAACTGTTTTTT